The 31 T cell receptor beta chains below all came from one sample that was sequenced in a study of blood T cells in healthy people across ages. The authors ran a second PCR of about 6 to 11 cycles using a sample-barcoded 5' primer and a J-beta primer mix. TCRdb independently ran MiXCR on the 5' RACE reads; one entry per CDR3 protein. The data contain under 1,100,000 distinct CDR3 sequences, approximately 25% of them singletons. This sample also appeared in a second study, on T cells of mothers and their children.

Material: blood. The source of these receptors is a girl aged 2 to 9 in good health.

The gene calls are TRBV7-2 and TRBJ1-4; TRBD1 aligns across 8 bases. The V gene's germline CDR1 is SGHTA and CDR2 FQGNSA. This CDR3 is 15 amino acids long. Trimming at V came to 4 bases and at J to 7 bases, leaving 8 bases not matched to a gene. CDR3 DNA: TGTGCCAGCAGCTACGAGACAGGGGAGGGTGAAAAACTGTTTTTT. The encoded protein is CASSYETGEGEKLFF.

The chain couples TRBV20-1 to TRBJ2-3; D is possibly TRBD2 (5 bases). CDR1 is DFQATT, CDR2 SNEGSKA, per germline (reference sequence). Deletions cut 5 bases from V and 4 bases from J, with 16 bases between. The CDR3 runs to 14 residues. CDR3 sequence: CSADTRYFADTQYF. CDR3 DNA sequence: TGCAGTGCTGATACTAGGTACTTTGCAGATACGCAGTATTTT.

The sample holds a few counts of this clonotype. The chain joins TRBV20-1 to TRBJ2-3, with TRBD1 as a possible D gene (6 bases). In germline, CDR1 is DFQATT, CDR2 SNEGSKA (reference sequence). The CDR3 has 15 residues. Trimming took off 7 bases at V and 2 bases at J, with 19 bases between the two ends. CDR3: CSVTGRVSYTDTQYF. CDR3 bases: TGCAGTGTGACAGGTCGGGTCTCTTACACAGATACGCAGTATTTT.

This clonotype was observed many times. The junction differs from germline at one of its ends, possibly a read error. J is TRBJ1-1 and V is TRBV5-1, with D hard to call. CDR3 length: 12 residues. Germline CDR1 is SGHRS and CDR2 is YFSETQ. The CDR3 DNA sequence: TGTGCCAGCAGTTTCGAAGGCACTGAAGCTTTCTTT. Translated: CASSFEGTEAFF.

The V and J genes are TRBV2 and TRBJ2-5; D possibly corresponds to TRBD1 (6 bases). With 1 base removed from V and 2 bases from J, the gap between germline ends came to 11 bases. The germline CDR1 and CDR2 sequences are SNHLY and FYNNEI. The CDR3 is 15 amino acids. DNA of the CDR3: TGTGCCAGCAGTGAAGGGTACAGGGTACAAGAGACCCAGTACTTC. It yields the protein CASSEGYRVQETQYF.

The CDR3 bases are TGTGCTAGTGGTTTTGCAGGGGAGCAGTACTTC. Protein: CASGFAGEQYF. The rearrangement links TRBV12-5 to TRBJ2-7; D is perhaps TRBD1 (5 bases). Trimming pared 3 bases from V and 7 bases from J, leaving 7 bases between. Germline loops: CDR1 LGHNT, CDR2 FRNRAP. The CDR3 length is 11 residues.

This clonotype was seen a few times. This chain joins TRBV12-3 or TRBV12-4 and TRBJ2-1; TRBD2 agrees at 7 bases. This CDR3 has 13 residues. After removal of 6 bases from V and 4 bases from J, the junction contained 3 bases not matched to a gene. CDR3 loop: CASRPAGYNEQFF. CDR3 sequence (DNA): TGTGCCAGCAGGCCAGCGGGATACAATGAGCAGTTCTTC.

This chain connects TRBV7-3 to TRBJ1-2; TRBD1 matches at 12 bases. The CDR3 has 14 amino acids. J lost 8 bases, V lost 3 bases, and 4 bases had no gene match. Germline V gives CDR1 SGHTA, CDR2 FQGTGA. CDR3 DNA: TGTGCCAGCAGCTTGGGACAGGGGGCGCGAGGCTACACCTTC. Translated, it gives CASSLGQGARGYTF.

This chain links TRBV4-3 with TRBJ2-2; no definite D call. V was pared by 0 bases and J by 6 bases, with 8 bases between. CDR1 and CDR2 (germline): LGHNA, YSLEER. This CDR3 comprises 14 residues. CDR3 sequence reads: CASSQEKNAGELFF. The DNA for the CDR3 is TGCGCCAGCAGCCAAGAAAAAAACGCCGGGGAGCTGTTTTTT.

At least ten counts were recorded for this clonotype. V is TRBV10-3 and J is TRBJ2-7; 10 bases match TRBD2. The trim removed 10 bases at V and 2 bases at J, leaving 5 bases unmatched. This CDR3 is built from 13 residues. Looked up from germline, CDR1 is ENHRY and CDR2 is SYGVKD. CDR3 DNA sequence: TGTGCCACCACTAGCGGGACTACCTACGAGCAGTACTTC. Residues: CATTSGTTYEQYF.

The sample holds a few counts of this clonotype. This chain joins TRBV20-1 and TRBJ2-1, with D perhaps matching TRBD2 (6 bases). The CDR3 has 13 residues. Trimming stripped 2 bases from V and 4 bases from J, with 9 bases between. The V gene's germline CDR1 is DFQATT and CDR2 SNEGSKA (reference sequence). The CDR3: CSARRAGYNEQFF. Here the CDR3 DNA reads TGCAGTGCTAGAAGGGCGGGGTACAATGAGCAGTTCTTC.

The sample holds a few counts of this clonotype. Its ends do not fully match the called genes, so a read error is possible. Here the CDR3 DNA reads TGTGCTAGCAGTTACTCCATCCTAGGACTAGCGGGGGACCTCTACGAGCAGTACTTC. Amino acid sequence: CASSYSILGLAGDLYEQYF. V gene TRBV6-2 or TRBV6-3 combines with J gene TRBJ2-7; TRBD2 agrees at 13 bases. CDR1 MNHEY and CDR2 SVGEGT come from the germline V gene. The CDR3 sequence is 19 residues long.

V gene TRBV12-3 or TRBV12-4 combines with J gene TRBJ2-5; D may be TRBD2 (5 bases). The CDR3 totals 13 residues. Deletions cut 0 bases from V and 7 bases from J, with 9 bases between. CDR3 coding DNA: TGTGCCAGCAGTTTAGCTACTAGTGCGACCCAGTACTTC. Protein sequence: CASSLATSATQYF.

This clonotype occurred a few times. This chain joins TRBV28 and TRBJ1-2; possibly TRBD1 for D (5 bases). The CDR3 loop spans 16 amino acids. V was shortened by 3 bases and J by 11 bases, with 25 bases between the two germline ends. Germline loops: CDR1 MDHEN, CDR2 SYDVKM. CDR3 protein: CASSLHADTDFGAYTF. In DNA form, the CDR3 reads TGTGCCAGCAGTTTGCACGCAGATACCGATTTCGGGGCTTACACCTTC.

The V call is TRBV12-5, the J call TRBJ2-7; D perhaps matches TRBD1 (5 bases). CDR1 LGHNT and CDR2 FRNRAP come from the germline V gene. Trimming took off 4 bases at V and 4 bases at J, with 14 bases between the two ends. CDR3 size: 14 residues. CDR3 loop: CASGSRTGRYEQYF. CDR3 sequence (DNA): TGTGCTAGTGGTTCGCGAACAGGTCGGTACGAGCAGTACTTC.

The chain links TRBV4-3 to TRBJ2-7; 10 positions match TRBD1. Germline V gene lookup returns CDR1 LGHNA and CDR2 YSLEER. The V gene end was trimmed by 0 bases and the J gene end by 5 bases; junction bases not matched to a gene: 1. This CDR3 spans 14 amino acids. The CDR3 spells CASSQDGQGDEQYF. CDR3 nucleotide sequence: TGCGCCAGCAGCCAAGACGGACAGGGGGACGAGCAGTACTTC.

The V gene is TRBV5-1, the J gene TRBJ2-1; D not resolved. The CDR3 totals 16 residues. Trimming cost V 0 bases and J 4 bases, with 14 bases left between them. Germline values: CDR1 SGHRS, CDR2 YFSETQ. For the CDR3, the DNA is TGCGCCAGCAGCTTGGCCGTTGGGGTTAATTACAATGAGCAGTTCTTC. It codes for CASSLAVGVNYNEQFF.

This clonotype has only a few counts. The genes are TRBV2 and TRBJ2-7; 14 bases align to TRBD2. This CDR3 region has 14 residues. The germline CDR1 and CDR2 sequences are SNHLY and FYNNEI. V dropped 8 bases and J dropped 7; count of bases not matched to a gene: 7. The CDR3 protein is CASVGTSGRGEQYF. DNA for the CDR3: TGTGCCAGCGTAGGGACTAGCGGGAGAGGTGAGCAGTACTTC. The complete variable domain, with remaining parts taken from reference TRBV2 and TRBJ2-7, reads EPEVTQTPSHQVTQMGQEVILRCVPISNHLYFYWYRQILGQKVEFLVSFYNNEISEKSEIFDDQFSVERPDGSNFTLKIRSTKLEDSAMYFCASVGTSGRGEQYFGPGTRLTVT.

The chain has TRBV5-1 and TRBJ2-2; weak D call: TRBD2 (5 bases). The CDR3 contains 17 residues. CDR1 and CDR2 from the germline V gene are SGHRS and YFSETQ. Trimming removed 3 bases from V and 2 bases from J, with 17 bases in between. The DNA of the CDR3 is TGCGCCAGCAGCTCACTCGGACTGGCTCCCAACACCGGGGAGCTGTTTTTT. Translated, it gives CASSSLGLAPNTGELFF.

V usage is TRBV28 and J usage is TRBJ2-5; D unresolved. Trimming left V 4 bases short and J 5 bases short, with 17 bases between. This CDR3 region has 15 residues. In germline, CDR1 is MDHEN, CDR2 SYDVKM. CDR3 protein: CASSSRFPNGETQYF. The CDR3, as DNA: TGTGCCAGCAGTTCCCGATTCCCGAACGGGGAGACCCAGTACTTC.

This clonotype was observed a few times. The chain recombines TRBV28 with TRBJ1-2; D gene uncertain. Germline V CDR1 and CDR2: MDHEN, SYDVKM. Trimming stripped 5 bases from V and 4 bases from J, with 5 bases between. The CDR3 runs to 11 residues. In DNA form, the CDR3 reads TGTGCCAGCAGTACACTCTATGGCTACACCTTC. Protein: CASSTLYGYTF.

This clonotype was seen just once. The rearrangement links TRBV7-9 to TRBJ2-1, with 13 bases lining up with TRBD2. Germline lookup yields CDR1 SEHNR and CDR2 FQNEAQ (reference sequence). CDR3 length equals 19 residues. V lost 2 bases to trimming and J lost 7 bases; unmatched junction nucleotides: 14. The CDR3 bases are TGTGCCAGCAGCTTAAGTGTGGCACTAGCGGGGGGGCAGCGGAATGAGCAGTTCTTC. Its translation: CASSLSVALAGGQRNEQFF.

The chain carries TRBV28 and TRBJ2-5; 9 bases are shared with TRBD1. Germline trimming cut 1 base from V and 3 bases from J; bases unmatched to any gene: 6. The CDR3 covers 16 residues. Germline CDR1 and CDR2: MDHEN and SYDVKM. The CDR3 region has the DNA TGTGCCAGCAGTTTATTCTGGACAGGGGTAAAAGAGACCCAGTACTTC. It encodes CASSLFWTGVKETQYF.

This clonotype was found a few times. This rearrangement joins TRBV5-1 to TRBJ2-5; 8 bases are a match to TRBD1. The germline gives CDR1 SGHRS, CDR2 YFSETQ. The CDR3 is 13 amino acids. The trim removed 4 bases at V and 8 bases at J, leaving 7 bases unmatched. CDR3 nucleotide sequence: TGCGCCAGCAGCGGCTCGACAGGGGTAACCCAGTACTTC. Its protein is CASSGSTGVTQYF.

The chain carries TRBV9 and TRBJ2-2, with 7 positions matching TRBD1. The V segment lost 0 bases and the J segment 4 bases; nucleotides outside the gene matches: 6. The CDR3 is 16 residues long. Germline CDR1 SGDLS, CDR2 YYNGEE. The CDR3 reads CASSVGQGVGTGELFF. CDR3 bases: TGTGCCAGCAGCGTAGGGCAGGGGGTCGGCACCGGGGAGCTGTTTTTT. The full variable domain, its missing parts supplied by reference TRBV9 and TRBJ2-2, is DSGVTQTPKHLITATGQRVTLRCSPRSGDLSVYWYQQSLDQGLQFLIQYYNGEERAKGNILERFSAQQFPDLHSELNLSSLELGDSALYFCASSVGQGVGTGELFFGEGSRLTVL.

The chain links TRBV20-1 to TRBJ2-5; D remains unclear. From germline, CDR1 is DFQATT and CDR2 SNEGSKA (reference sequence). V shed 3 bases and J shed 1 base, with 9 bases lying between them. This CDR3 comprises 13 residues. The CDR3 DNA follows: TGCAGTGCTAGCCTCCCCGGCCAAGAGACCCAGTACTTC. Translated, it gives CSASLPGQETQYF.

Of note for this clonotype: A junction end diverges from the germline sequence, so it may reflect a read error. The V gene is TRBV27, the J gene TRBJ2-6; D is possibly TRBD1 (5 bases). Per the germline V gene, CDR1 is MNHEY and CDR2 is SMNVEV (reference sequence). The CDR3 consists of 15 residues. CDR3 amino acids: CASSLDSRGASVLTF. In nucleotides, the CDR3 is TGTGCCAGCAGTTTAGACAGCCGTGGGGCCAGCGTCCTGACTTTC.

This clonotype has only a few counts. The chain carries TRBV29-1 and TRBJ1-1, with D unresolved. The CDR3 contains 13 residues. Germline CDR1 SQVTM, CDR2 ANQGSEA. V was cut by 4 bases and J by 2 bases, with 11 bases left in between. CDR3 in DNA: TGCAGCGTTGGGCCCCGCTTAAACACTGAAGCTTTCTTT. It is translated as CSVGPRLNTEAFF.

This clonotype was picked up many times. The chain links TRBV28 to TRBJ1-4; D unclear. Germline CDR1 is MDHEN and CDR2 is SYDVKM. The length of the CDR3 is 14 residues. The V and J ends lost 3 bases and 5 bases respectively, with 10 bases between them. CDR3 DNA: TGTGCCAGCAGTTTGGCGGGAAAGAATGAAAAACTGTTTTTT. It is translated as CASSLAGKNEKLFF.

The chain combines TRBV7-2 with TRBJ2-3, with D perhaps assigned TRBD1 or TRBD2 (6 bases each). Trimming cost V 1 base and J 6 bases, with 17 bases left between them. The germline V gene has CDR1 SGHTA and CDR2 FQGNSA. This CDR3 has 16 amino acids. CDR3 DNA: TGTGCCAGCAGCTTAGGAAAGGGGGGAGGAAGGGATACGCAGTATTTT. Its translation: CASSLGKGGGRDTQYF.

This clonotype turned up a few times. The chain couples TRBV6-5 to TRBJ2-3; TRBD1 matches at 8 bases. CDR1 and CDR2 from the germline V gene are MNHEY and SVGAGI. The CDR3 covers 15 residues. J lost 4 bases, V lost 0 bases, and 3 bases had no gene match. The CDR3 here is CASSYSGQGSDTQYF. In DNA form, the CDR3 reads TGTGCCAGCAGTTACTCTGGACAGGGCTCAGATACGCAGTATTTT.